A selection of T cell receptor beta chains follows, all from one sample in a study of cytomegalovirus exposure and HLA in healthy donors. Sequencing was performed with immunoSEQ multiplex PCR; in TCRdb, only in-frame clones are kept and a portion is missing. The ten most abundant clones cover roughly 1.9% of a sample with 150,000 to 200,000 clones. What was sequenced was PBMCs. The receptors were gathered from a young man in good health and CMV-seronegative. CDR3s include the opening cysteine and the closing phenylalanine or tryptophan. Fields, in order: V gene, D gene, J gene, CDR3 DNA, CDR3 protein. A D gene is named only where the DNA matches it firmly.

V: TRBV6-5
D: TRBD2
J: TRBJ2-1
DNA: TGTGCCAGCAGTTTGGGGGGGGTCCAGGTCTACAATGAGCAGTTCTTC
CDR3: CASSLGGVQVYNEQFF

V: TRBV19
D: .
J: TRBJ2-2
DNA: TGTGCCAGTAGTATAAAGCGGTCCGGGGAGCTGTTTTTT
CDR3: CASSIKRSGELFF

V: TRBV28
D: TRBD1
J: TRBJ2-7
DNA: TGTGCCAGCAGAGGGGCAGGGGGAGTCTACGAGCAGTACTTC
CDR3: CASRGAGGVYEQYF

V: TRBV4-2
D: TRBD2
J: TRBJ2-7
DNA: TGTGCCAGCAGCCCATTGATACTGTCCCCCGGGACTAGCGGGAGTGGCAGGGGGAACGAGCAGTACTTC
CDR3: CASSPLILSPGTSGSGRGNEQYF

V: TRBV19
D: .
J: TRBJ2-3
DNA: TGTGCCAGTAGTGTACTCCAGGGCCGGAGCACAGATACGCAGTATTTT
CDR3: CASSVLQGRSTDTQYF

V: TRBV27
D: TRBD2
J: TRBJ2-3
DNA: TGTGCCAGCAGTCTTACCAGCGGGACGGTAGATACGCAGTATTTT
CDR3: CASSLTSGTVDTQYF

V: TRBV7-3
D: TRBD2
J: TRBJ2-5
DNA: TGTGCCAGCAGCTTACTAGGACTAGCGGGAGACGAGACCCAGTACTTC
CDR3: CASSLLGLAGDETQYF

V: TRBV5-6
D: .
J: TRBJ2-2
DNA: TGTGCCAGCAGCTGGGGGGGCGGGAGTACCACCGGGGAGCTGTTTTTT
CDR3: CASSWGGGSTTGELFF

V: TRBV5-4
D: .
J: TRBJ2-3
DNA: TGTGCCAGCAGCTGGGGGGAGTCAGTTTACGATACGCAGTATTTT
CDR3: CASSWGESVYDTQYF

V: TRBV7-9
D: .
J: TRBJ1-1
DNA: TGTGCCAGCAGCCAAGGAGTCAACACTGAAGCTTTCTTT
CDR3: CASSQGVNTEAFF

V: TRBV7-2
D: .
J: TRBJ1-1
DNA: TGTGCCAGCAGCTTATGGCGAGGCACTGAAGCTTTCTTT
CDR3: CASSLWRGTEAFF

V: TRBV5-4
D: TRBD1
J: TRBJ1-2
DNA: TGTGCCAGCAGCTTTTTCACAGGGGCGCCTAACTATGGCTACACCTTC
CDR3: CASSFFTGAPNYGYTF

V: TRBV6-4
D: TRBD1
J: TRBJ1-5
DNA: TGTGCCAGCAGTGACCCGGACAGGGGGACTACTTATAGCAATCAGCCCCAGCATTTT
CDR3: CASSDPDRGTTYSNQPQHF

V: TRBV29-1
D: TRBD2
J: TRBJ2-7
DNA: TGCAGCGTTGATTCTGGGGGAGGGAAAGACGAGCAGTACTTC
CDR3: CSVDSGGGKDEQYF

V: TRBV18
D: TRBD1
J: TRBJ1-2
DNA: TGTGCCAGCTCACCACTCCGGGACAGGGAGAACTATGGCTACACCTTC
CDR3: CASSPLRDRENYGYTF

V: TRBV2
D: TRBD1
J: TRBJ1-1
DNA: TGTGCCAGCAGGCGGACAGGGTTAATGAACACTGAAGCTTTCTTT
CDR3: CASRRTGLMNTEAFF

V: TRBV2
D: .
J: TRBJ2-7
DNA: TGTGCCAGCGACCGACAGACTTCCTACGAGCAGTACTTC
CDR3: CASDRQTSYEQYF

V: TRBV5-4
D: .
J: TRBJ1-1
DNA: TGTGCCAGCAGCTCGGAGTCGGGACTCCGGAACACTGAAGCTTTCTTT
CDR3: CASSSESGLRNTEAFF

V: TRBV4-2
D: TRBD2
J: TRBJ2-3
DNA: TGTGCCAGCAGCCAAGGAGCGGCCAGCGGGAGGACAGATACGCAGTATTTT
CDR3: CASSQGAASGRTDTQYF

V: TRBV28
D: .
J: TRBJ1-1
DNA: TGTGCCAGCCAACGTACTAAAGCTTTCTTT
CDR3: CASQRTKAFF

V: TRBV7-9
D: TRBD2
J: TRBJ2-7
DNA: TGTGCCAGCAGCTTCGCTAGCGGGGTCTACGAGCAGTACTTC
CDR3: CASSFASGVYEQYF

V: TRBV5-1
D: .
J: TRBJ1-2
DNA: TGCGCCAGCAGCTTTCTTCCGAACCCCGGGTCAAAAGAAGGCTACACCTTC
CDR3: CASSFLPNPGSKEGYTF

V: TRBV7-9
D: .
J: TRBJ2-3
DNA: TGTGCCAGCAGCCTATGGGCCAGCGGGTCCACTAGCACAGATACGCAGTATTTT
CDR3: CASSLWASGSTSTDTQYF

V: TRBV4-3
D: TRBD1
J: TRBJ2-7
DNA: TGCGCCAGCAGCCAAGGACAGGGGTCCTGGGCGCACGAGCAGTACTTC
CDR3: CASSQGQGSWAHEQYF

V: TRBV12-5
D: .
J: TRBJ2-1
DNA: TGTGCTAGTGGTTTAGGGGGTGGAAACAATGAGCAGTTCTTC
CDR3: CASGLGGGNNEQFF

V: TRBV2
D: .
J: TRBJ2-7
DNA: TGTGCCAGCAGCGCGGAATCACCTCGCGAGCAGTACTTC
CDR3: CASSAESPREQYF

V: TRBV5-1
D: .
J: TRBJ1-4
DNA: TGCGCCAGCAGCTTCGGGGGGCTAGTTAATGAAAAACTGTTTTTT
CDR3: CASSFGGLVNEKLFF

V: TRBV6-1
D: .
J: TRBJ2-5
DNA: TGTGCCAGCAGTGAAGCTTTCGGGGGTGCAAGAGGAGAGACCCAGTACTTC
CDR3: CASSEAFGGARGETQYF

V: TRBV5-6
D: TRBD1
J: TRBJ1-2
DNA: TGTGCCAGCACCCGGGACAGCTATGGCTACACCTTC
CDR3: CASTRDSYGYTF

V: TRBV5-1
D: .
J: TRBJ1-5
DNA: TGCGCCAGCAAGAGGACCTTAGCGGAGCCCCAGCATTTT
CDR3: CASKRTLAEPQHF

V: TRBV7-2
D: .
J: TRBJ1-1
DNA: TGTGCCAGCAGCTTAGACATTACGAACACTGAAGCTTTCTTT
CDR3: CASSLDITNTEAFF

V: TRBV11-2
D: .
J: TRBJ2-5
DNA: TGTGCCAGCAGCTTTTCCGGGGAAGAGACCCAGTACTTC
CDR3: CASSFSGEETQYF

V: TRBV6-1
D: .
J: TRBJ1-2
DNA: TGTGCCAGCAGTGAAGCGCTGGCAGCTAACTATGGCTACACCTTC
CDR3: CASSEALAANYGYTF

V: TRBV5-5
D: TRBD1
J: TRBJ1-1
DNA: TGTGCCAGCAGCTGGGGACAGGGGGAATACACTGAAGCTTTCTTT
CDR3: CASSWGQGEYTEAFF

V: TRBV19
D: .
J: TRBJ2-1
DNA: TGTGCCAGTAGTCGGGACTCGGGATCCTACAATGAGCAGTTCTTC
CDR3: CASSRDSGSYNEQFF

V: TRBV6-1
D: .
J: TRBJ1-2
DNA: TGTGCCAGCAGTGAACAGGGGCCGAACTATGGCTACACCTTC
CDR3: CASSEQGPNYGYTF

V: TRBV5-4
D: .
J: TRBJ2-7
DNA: TGTGCCAGCAGCTCCGGGACACTCTACGAGCAGTACTTC
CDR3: CASSSGTLYEQYF

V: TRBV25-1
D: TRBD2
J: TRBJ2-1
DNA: TGTGCCAGCAGGGGGACTAGCGAGTCCGATGAGCAGTTCTTC
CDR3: CASRGTSESDEQFF

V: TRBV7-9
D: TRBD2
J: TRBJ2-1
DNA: TGTGCCAGCTCGCGGGAGAGCTCCTACAATGAGCAGTTCTTC
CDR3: CASSRESSYNEQFF

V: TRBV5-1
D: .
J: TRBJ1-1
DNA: TGCGCCAGCAGCTTGAGTACAGGCGGAGGGACTGAAGCTTTCTTT
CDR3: CASSLSTGGGTEAFF

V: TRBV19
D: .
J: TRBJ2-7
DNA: TGTGCCAGTAGTATCGGGGTTAACGAGCAGTACTTC
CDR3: CASSIGVNEQYF

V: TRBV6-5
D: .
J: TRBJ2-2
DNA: TGTGCCAGCAATCCTCGGGGAACCGGGGAGCTGTTTTTT
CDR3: CASNPRGTGELFF

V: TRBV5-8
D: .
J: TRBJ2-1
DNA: TGTGCCAGCACCTTAGACAGTTACAATGAGCAGTTCTTC
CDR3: CASTLDSYNEQFF

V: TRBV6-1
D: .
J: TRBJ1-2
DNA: TGTGCCAGCAGTGGTGTGGGGCCCAGATTTAACTATGGCTACACCTTC
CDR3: CASSGVGPRFNYGYTF

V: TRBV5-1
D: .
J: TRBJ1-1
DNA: TGCGCCAGCAGCCGAGCGGGACAAGAAGCTTTCTTT
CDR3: CASSRAGQEAFF

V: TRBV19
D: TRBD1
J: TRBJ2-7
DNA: TGTGCCAGTAGTTTACAGGGGGCGCGGAACGAGCAGTACTTC
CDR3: CASSLQGARNEQYF

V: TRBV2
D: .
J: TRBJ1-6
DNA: TGTGCCAGCGGGCCTCAGGGGACCTCCCTGGGGGCCCTCCACTTT
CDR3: CASGPQGTSLGALHF

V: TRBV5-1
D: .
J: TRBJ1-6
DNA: TGCGCCAGCAGCTTGGAGGGTCCCGGGGATTCACCCCTCCACTTT
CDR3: CASSLEGPGDSPLHF

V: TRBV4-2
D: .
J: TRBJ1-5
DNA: TGTGCCAGCAGCCAAGATTTAGGGGGCAATCAGCCCCAGCATTTT
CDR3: CASSQDLGGNQPQHF

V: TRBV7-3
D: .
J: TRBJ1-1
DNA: TGTGCCAGCAGCTCTGGACAGAACACTGAAGCTTTCTTT
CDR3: CASSSGQNTEAFF

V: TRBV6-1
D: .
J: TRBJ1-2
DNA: TGTGCCAGCAGTGAACCCCAGGGGAGGGGAAATGGCTACACCTTC
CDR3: CASSEPQGRGNGYTF

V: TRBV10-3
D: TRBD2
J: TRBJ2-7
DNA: TGTGCCATCAGAGAGACTAGCGGGAGCAGCGAGCAGTACTTC
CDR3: CAIRETSGSSEQYF

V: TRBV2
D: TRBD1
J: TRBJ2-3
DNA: TGTGCCAGCAGTGAGTTGGGACAGGGGGCAGATACGCAGTATTTT
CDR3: CASSELGQGADTQYF

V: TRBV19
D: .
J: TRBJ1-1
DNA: TGTGCCAGTAGTCTGACAGGATCGAACACTGAAGCTTTCTTT
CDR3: CASSLTGSNTEAFF